These 29 T cell receptor beta chains originate from one sample sequenced in a study of blood T cells in healthy people across ages. Using a J-beta primer mix together with a sample-barcoded 5' primer, a second PCR was run for about 6 to 11 cycles. From the 5' RACE reads, TCRdb called clonotypes with MiXCR, one entry per CDR3 protein. This sample has more than 900,000 distinct CDR3 sequences, with about 29% found just once. The same data also went into a second study, on T cells of mothers and their children.

The sequencing input was blood. These receptors were collected from a woman aged 35 to 49 in good health.

This clonotype has more than one count but fewer than ten. The genes are TRBV2 and TRBJ2-3; D remains unclear. The CDR3 loop spans 15 amino acids. The ends were cut back, 4 bases at V and 2 bases at J, with 13 bases in the middle. CDR1 and CDR2 (germline): SNHLY, FYNNEI. CDR3 region: CASSANLRSTDTQYF. CDR3 bases: TGTGCCAGCAGTGCTAACCTCCGGTCCACAGATACGCAGTATTTT.

This rearrangement joins TRBV12-3 or TRBV12-4 to TRBJ1-1; 9 nucleotides line up with TRBD1. The J segment lost 10 bases and the V segment lost 6 bases, leaving 9 bases of the junction unmatched. The CDR3 spans 13 residues. The CDR3 sequence is CASRSTTQGAAFF. The DNA of the CDR3 is TGTGCCAGCAGATCCACCACACAGGGGGCAGCTTTCTTT.

The genes are TRBV28 and TRBJ1-4; a possible D gene is TRBD1 (5 bases). Germline V lookup: CDR1 MDHEN, CDR2 SYDVKM. This CDR3 spans 17 amino acids. With 6 bases removed from V and 2 bases from J, the gap between germline ends came to 19 bases. This CDR3 reads CASSRQWVWATNEKLFF. For the CDR3, the DNA is TGTGCCAGCAGCCGACAGTGGGTGTGGGCGACTAATGAAAAACTGTTTTTT. The full variable domain, completed using reference TRBV28 and TRBJ1-4, is DVKVTQSSRYLVKRTGEKVFLECVQDMDHENMFWYRQDPGLGLRLIYFSYDVKMKEKGDIPEGYSVSREKKERFSLILESASTNQTSMYLCASSRQWVWATNEKLFFGSGTQLSVL.

This clonotype was seen at least ten times. The rearrangement links TRBV5-1 to TRBJ2-7, with TRBD2 matching 7 bases. The CDR3 spans 16 residues. The germline V gene has CDR1 SGHRS and CDR2 YFSETQ. Trimming at V came to 0 bases and at J to 3 bases, leaving 9 bases not matched to a gene. CDR3 protein: CASSLDASGTFYEQYF. The CDR3 coding sequence is TGCGCCAGCAGCTTGGATGCTAGCGGAACCTTCTACGAGCAGTACTTC.

This clonotype was recorded a few times. The J gene is TRBJ1-5, the V gene TRBV12-3 or TRBV12-4; D is unclear. V gave up 6 bases and J gave up 0 bases, with 6 bases separating them. This CDR3 has 13 residues. CDR3 DNA sequence: TGTGCCAGCAGACAGAGTAGCAATCAGCCCCAGCATTTT. Translation: CASRQSSNQPQHF.

The rearrangement joins TRBV4-2 to TRBJ1-5; D is perhaps TRBD1 (6 bases). CDR1 and CDR2 (germline): LGHNA, YNFKEQ. The CDR3 runs 15 residues. The V end was cut by 0 bases, the J end by 4 bases, with 10 bases between. The CDR3 DNA is TGTGCCAGCAGCCAAGATGAAGGGGGTAATCAGCCCCAGCATTTT. This codes for CASSQDEGGNQPQHF.

A word on this clonotype: A much larger clone is a single base away; this may be a read error. The rearrangement joins TRBV7-6 to TRBJ2-5; 8 bases match TRBD1. The germline CDR1 and CDR2 sequences are SGHVS and FNYEAQ. CDR3 length equals 14 residues. V shed 6 bases and J 13 bases; nucleotides not matched to a gene: 16. The CDR3 loop reads CASSSGQGEDERYF. The CDR3 DNA is TGTGCCAGCAGTTCCGGACAGGGTGAGGACGAGCGGTACTTC.

This clonotype has at least ten counts. The chain's CDR3 is CSAQLAGGTKNIQYF. For the CDR3, the DNA is TGCAGTGCTCAACTAGCGGGGGGGACAAAAAACATTCAGTACTTC. This rearrangement joins TRBV20-1 to TRBJ2-4; 13 bases match TRBD2. The CDR3 extends over 15 amino acids. Trimming removed 5 bases from V and 4 bases from J; junction bases left unmatched: 5. Germline V CDR1 and CDR2: DFQATT, SNEGSKA (reference sequence).

The sample holds a few counts of this clonotype. The chain employs TRBV4-3 and TRBJ1-1; D is unresolved. The CDR3 is 16 residues long. V shed 0 bases and J shed 4 bases, with 15 bases lying between them. CDR1 LGHNA and CDR2 YSLEER come from the germline V gene. The CDR3 is CASSQEPGRRGTEAFF. DNA of the CDR3: TGCGCCAGCAGCCAAGAGCCAGGCCGTCGGGGCACTGAAGCTTTCTTT.

As to this clonotype: The junction and the germline gene differ at one end; a read error may be behind it. This chain connects TRBV24-1 to TRBJ1-4; 9 bases agree with TRBD1. The CDR3 has 18 amino acids. CDR1 is KGHDR, CDR2 SFDVKD, per germline. The CDR3 nucleotides read TGTGCCACCACCAGTGCTCGGGACAGGGATATGGCTAATGAAAAGCTGTTTTTT. It yields the protein CATTSARDRDMANEKLFF.

This chain joins TRBV20-1 and TRBJ2-7; TRBD1 agrees at 8 bases. J gave up 4 bases and V 0 bases, and 5 bases lay outside the gene matches. CDR1 is DFQATT, CDR2 SNEGSKA, per germline (reference sequence). This CDR3 is 14 amino acids long. As DNA, the CDR3 is TGCAGTGCTAGAGATGGGGACAGGCCTTACGAGCAGTACTTC. Amino acids: CSARDGDRPYEQYF.

This clonotype has a handful of counts. The V call is TRBV6-5, the J call TRBJ1-2, with TRBD1 identical over 7 bases. V lost 6 bases, J lost 8 bases, and 15 bases stayed unmatched. The CDR3 contains 15 residues. Germline-derived CDR1 and CDR2 are MNHEY and SVGAGI. The CDR3 loop is CASSLLGQDFPGYTF. Written as DNA, the CDR3 is TGTGCCAGCAGCCTACTAGGACAGGACTTCCCCGGCTACACCTTC.

The gene calls are TRBV28 and TRBJ2-3, with D possibly being TRBD1 or TRBD2 (5 bases each). Per the germline V gene, CDR1 is MDHEN and CDR2 is SYDVKM. V lost 7 bases and J lost 3, with 14 bases in between. This CDR3 has 14 residues. Here the CDR3 DNA reads TGTGCCAGCACTCCGGGACCGAGGACAGATACGCAGTATTTT. It specifies CASTPGPRTDTQYF.

This clonotype showed up many times. The chain carries TRBV10-2 and TRBJ2-2, with 8 bases that match TRBD2. V lost 8 bases to trimming and J lost 3 bases; unmatched junction nucleotides: 11. CDR3 length: 16 amino acids. The germline V gene encodes CDR1 WSHSY and CDR2 SAAADI. In DNA form, the CDR3 reads TGCGCCAGCGGTCCCGGGACTAGGTTCGACACCGGGGAGCTGTTTTTT. It codes for CASGPGTRFDTGELFF.

In its sample, this clonotype was seen a few times. The rearrangement uses TRBV20-1 and TRBJ2-7, with 10 bases identical to TRBD2. Per germline, CDR1 DFQATT and CDR2 SNEGSKA (reference sequence). This CDR3 has 14 residues. The V and J ends lost 5 bases and 2 bases, in that order; junction bases with no gene match: 6. CDR3 region: CSAFNSGGAYEQYF. CDR3 sequence (DNA): TGCAGTGCTTTCAACAGCGGGGGGGCCTACGAGCAGTACTTC.

The chain uses TRBV14 and TRBJ2-4, with 7 bases matching TRBD1. Judging by the DNA end, TRBJ2-7 fits better; the J call may be wrong. There are 17 residues in the CDR3. CDR1 SGHDN and CDR2 FVKESK come from the germline V gene. CDR3 sequence reads: CASSHHNGQVKGYEQYF. CDR3 coding DNA: TGTGCCAGCAGCCACCATAACGGACAGGTGAAGGGCTACGAGCAGTACTTC.

Ten or more counts support this clonotype. The chain links TRBV29-1 to TRBJ2-7, with TRBD1 matching 12 bases. Trimming at V came to 6 bases and at J to 3 bases, leaving 6 bases not matched to a gene. Germline CDR1 is SQVTM and CDR2 is ANQGSEA. The CDR3 totals 14 residues. This CDR3 is CSVVGQGASYEQYF. The CDR3 region has the DNA TGCAGCGTCGTGGGACAGGGGGCAAGCTACGAGCAGTACTTC.

Ten or more counts support this clonotype. A read error may account for a junction end that differs from germline. This chain connects TRBV12-3 or TRBV12-4 to TRBJ2-1; D is undetermined. The CDR3 runs 15 residues. The chain's CDR3 is CASSLGRSSYNEQFF. DNA for the CDR3: TGCGCCAGCAGCTTGGGCCGCTCCTCCTACAATGAGCAGTTCTTC.

This clonotype was seen repeatedly, ten times or more. The chain couples TRBV28 to TRBJ1-4; D is perhaps TRBD1 (5 bases). In germline, CDR1 is MDHEN, CDR2 SYDVKM. This CDR3 spans 17 amino acids. Trimming removed 2 bases from V and 0 bases from J, with 13 bases in between. CDR3 sequence: CASSLKGRLATNEKLFF. In DNA form, the CDR3 reads TGTGCCAGCAGTTTAAAGGGACGGCTTGCAACTAATGAAAAACTGTTTTTT.

The V call is TRBV5-1, the J call TRBJ1-1; the D is unclear. Germline loops: CDR1 SGHRS, CDR2 YFSETQ. With 4 bases removed from V and 1 base from J, the gap between germline ends came to 11 bases. This CDR3 spans 14 amino acids. CDR3 region: CASSLTNKNTEAFF. The CDR3 bases are TGCGCCAGCAGCCTTACAAACAAGAACACTGAAGCTTTCTTT.

The V gene is TRBV7-2, the J gene TRBJ1-5, with D possibly TRBD1 on 5 matching bases. The V end lost 5 bases, the J end lost 0 bases, and 14 bases lay between the germline ends. CDR3 length equals 16 residues. Germline-derived CDR1 and CDR2 are SGHTA and FQGNSA. The DNA of the CDR3 is TGTGCCAGCAGCCTCGGGGACTTCCCTAGCAATCAGCCCCAGCATTTT. It specifies CASSLGDFPSNQPQHF.

The chain employs TRBV29-1 and TRBJ2-7; no clear D. Deletions cut 0 bases from V and 7 bases from J, with 13 bases between. This CDR3 spans 13 amino acids. Germline lookup yields CDR1 SQVTM and CDR2 ANQGSEA. CDR3 sequence reads: CSVEDLNTNEQYF. DNA for the CDR3: TGCAGCGTTGAAGATCTCAACACCAATGAGCAGTACTTC.

V and J are TRBV7-9 and TRBJ2-5; TRBD2 matches 9 bases. The CDR3 is 15 residues long. Germline CDR1 and CDR2: SEHNR and FQNEAQ (reference sequence). V was clipped by 4 bases and J by 4 bases; unmatched bases: 7. CDR3: CASSSSTSGPETQYF. Written as DNA, the CDR3 is TGTGCCAGCAGCTCCTCGACTAGCGGCCCAGAGACCCAGTACTTC.

This clonotype was picked up a small number of times. The chain carries TRBV12-3 or TRBV12-4 and TRBJ1-5; D perhaps matches TRBD1 (5 bases). Trimming pared 3 bases from V and 5 bases from J, leaving 11 bases between. The CDR3 covers 14 residues. The CDR3 loop is CASSFSGRDQPQHF. CDR3 nucleotides: TGTGCCAGCAGTTTTTCAGGGAGGGATCAGCCCCAGCATTTT.

The chain couples TRBV4-1 to TRBJ1-2, with D hard to call. With 1 base removed from V and 0 bases from J, the gap between germline ends came to 9 bases. The germline CDR1 and CDR2 sequences are MGHRA and YSYEKL. The CDR3 length is 15 residues. CDR3 coding DNA: TGCGCCAGCAGCCAAGGAGAGAGTGCTAACTATGGCTACACCTTC. Translation gives CASSQGESANYGYTF.

This clonotype was recorded at least ten times. This chain links TRBV12-3 or TRBV12-4 with TRBJ2-7; 8 bases are shared with TRBD1. Trimming cost V 4 bases and J 2 bases; bases outside gene matches: 7. The CDR3 runs to 15 residues. DNA for the CDR3: TGTGCCAGCAGTTCGATCGGGACAGGAACCTACGAGCAGTACTTC. Translation: CASSSIGTGTYEQYF.

The genes are TRBV29-1 and TRBJ1-2; 8 nucleotides align to TRBD1. The J segment lost 8 bases and the V segment lost 6 bases, leaving 5 bases of the junction unmatched. This CDR3 is built from 11 residues. Germline V gene data show CDR1 as SQVTM and CDR2 as ANQGSEA. CDR3 in DNA: TGCAGCGTCGGACAGGGAGACGGCTACACCTTC. Amino acid sequence: CSVGQGDGYTF. The entire variable domain, with the rest obtained from reference TRBV29-1 and TRBJ1-2, is as follows: SAVISQKPSRDICQRGTSLTIQCQVDSQVTMMFWYRQQPGQSLTLIATANQGSEATYESGFVIDKFPISRPNLTFSTLTVSNMSPEDSSIYLCSVGQGDGYTFGSGTRLTVV.

At least ten counts were recorded for this clonotype. V is TRBV4-3 and J is TRBJ2-1; 7 bases align to TRBD2. V lost 6 bases, J lost 5 bases, and 13 bases stayed unmatched. CDR1 is LGHNA, CDR2 YSLEER, per germline. CDR3 length: 16 residues. As DNA, the CDR3 is TGCGCCAGCAGGCTGGGGGTGAGCGGGGTAAACAATGAGCAGTTCTTC. Residues: CASRLGVSGVNNEQFF.

This clonotype came up many times. The chain uses TRBV29-1 and TRBJ2-1; either TRBD1 or TRBD2 may supply D (5 bases each). The ends were cut back, 7 bases at V and 15 bases at J, with 22 bases in the middle. CDR1 and CDR2 (germline): SQVTM, ANQGSEA. The CDR3 totals 12 residues. DNA of the CDR3: TGCAGCGCTTACAGGTCGACGCTGGAGGCGTTCTTC. Translation: CSAYRSTLEAFF.